These 21 T cell receptor beta chains originate from one sample sequenced in a study of cytomegalovirus exposure and HLA in healthy donors. The PCR contained 60 Vbeta and 13 Jbeta primers. Assay: immunoSEQ multiplex PCR; the TCRdb copy retains only in-frame clones and omits some. This sample yields 170,000 or so clones, of which around three quarters are seen a single time; 0.6% to 0.7% belongs to the top ten. The specimen was PBMCs. These receptors were taken from a boy younger than 18 in good health and CMV-seronegative.

V and J are TRBV27 and TRBJ2-5; 10 bases match TRBD2. There are 21 residues in the CDR3. V gave up 5 bases and J gave up 0 bases; unmatched junction bases: 21. Germline V CDR1 and CDR2: MNHEY, SMNVEV (reference sequence). DNA for the CDR3: TGTGCCAGCAGTCAACGGTTATTCCCCCAGGCTAGCGGGAGAGACCAAGAGACCCAGTACTTC. It translates to CASSQRLFPQASGRDQETQYF.

CDR3 coding DNA: TGTGCCAGTAGTATATTGTCGTCGGGTCCTTGGGCCAACGTCCTGACTTTC. This gives the protein CASSILSSGPWANVLTF. The rearrangement links TRBV19 to TRBJ2-6; D unresolved. Trimming stripped 2 bases from V and 5 bases from J, with 16 bases between. CDR1 is LNHDA and CDR2 is SQIVND in the germline V gene (reference sequence). The CDR3 runs to 17 residues.

The gene calls are TRBV4-1 and TRBJ2-7; tentatively, D is TRBD1 (6 bases). V lost 0 bases and J lost 3, with 9 bases in between. The CDR3 extends over 14 amino acids. The germline V gene encodes CDR1 MGHRA and CDR2 YSYEKL. The CDR3 is CASSQDRGHYEQYF. CDR3 sequence (DNA): TGCGCCAGCAGCCAAGACAGGGGCCACTACGAGCAGTACTTC.

This clone was seen a single time. The V gene is TRBV27, the J gene TRBJ1-2; 7 bases align to TRBD1. Unmatched junction bases numbered 19, after V lost 10 bases and J lost 2 bases. There are 17 residues in the CDR3. CDR1 and CDR2 (germline): MNHEY, SMNVEV (reference sequence). The CDR3 region has the DNA TGTGCCAACTCATTACGTGGACAGGCCCGGAAAAACTATGGCTACACCTTC. As protein: CANSLRGQARKNYGYTF.

J is TRBJ2-3 and V is TRBV7-2, with D tentatively TRBD1 (6 bases). Germline V gene sequence: CDR1 SGHTA, CDR2 FQGNSA. The CDR3 is made up of 15 amino acids. Trimming removed 5 bases at V and 4 bases at J, with 16 bases between. CDR3 DNA: TGTGCCAGCAGCCCACGTTATCAGGGGCCAGATACGCAGTATTTT. Translation gives CASSPRYQGPDTQYF.

This chain connects TRBV6-5 to TRBJ1-5, with 7 bases matching TRBD1. V trimming: 6 bases; J trimming: 4 bases; junction bases outside the gene matches: 9. The CDR3 contains 15 residues. Germline CDR1 reads MNHEY; CDR2 reads SVGAGI. This CDR3 is CASRTTGQPNQPQHF. DNA of the CDR3: TGTGCCAGCAGAACCACGGGACAGCCTAATCAGCCCCAGCATTTT.

This chain links TRBV30 with TRBJ2-7, with D perhaps matching TRBD1 (5 bases). V lost 1 base and J lost 7, with 17 bases in between. The CDR3 runs 14 residues. CDR1 GTSNPN and CDR2 SVGIG come from the germline V gene (reference sequence). For the CDR3, the DNA is TGTGCCTGGAGTGGGAATCAGGGCTCTCGGGAGCAGTACTTC. This translates into CAWSGNQGSREQYF.

This rearrangement joins TRBV29-1 to TRBJ2-3, with a tentative D call TRBD1 (7 bases). CDR1 and CDR2 (germline): SQVTM, ANQGSEA. Between the trimmed V and J ends, which lost 8 bases and 3 bases, there was a span of 15 bases. This CDR3 is built from 13 residues. The CDR3 loop is CSIRQGGTDTQYF. CDR3 nucleotides: TGCAGCATACGACAGGGAGGTACAGATACGCAGTATTTT.

This clone was seen only once. The genes are TRBV30 and TRBJ2-5; a weak D match, TRBD2 (5 bases). V lost 1 base and J lost 6, with 18 bases in between. The germline V gene encodes CDR1 GTSNPN and CDR2 SVGIG (reference sequence). There are 15 residues in the CDR3. DNA of the CDR3: TGTGCCTGGAGTGAACCTGGAGGTAACGGGAAGACCCAGTACTTC. Translated, it gives CAWSEPGGNGKTQYF.

DNA for the CDR3: TGTGCCAGCAGGCGTGGTCCGTACACTGAAGCTTTCTTT. This translates into CASRRGPYTEAFF. The chain employs TRBV6-5 and TRBJ1-1; D uncertain. V lost 6 bases and J 3 bases, leaving 11 bases between the germline ends. Germline assignment: CDR1 MNHEY and CDR2 SVGAGI. The length of the CDR3 is 13 residues.

The sample holds a few counts of this clone. The chain is built from TRBV30 and TRBJ2-7; 7 nucleotides align to TRBD2. Trimming took 6 bases from V and 3 from J; bases not matched to a gene: 11. This CDR3 has 14 residues. The V gene's germline CDR1 is GTSNPN and CDR2 SVGIG (reference sequence). The CDR3 region has the DNA TGTGCCTGTCTACCCGGGGGAGGGATCTACGAGCAGTACTTC. Protein product: CACLPGGGIYEQYF. The variable domain in full, completed from reference TRBV30 and TRBJ2-7, reads SQTIHQWPATLVQPVGSPLSLECTVEGTSNPNLYWYRQAAGRGLQLLFYSVGIGQISSEVPQNLSASRPQDRQFILSSKKLLLSDSGFYLCACLPGGGIYEQYFGPGTRLTVT.

The V gene is TRBV29-1, the J gene TRBJ2-7, with TRBD1 identical over 11 bases. V gave up 8 bases and J gave up 4 bases; unmatched junction bases: 7. Germline V gene lookup returns CDR1 SQVTM and CDR2 ANQGSEA. There are 13 residues in the CDR3. CDR3 DNA: TGCAGCATACCGGGACAGGGGGAATACGAGCAGTACTTC. This translates into CSIPGQGEYEQYF.

The V call is TRBV7-9, the J call TRBJ2-5, with unresolved D. There are 13 residues in the CDR3. From germline, CDR1 is SEHNR and CDR2 FQNEAQ (reference sequence). Trimming took 0 bases from V and 7 from J, leaving 9 bases between them. The CDR3 spells CASSLAEARTQYF. The CDR3 coding sequence is TGTGCCAGCAGCTTAGCAGAGGCCCGGACCCAGTACTTC.

The V call is TRBV19, the J call TRBJ1-1; D call uncertain. V was cut by 1 base and J by 13 bases, with 19 bases left in between. The V gene's germline CDR1 is LNHDA and CDR2 SQIVND (reference sequence). The length of the CDR3 is 14 residues. The CDR3 nucleotides read TGTGCCAGTAGTATAGTGGGATTTCAGGAGGAGGGTTTCTTT. Protein product: CASSIVGFQEEGFF. Drawing the rest from reference TRBV19 and TRBJ1-1, the complete variable domain is DGGITQSPKYLFRKEGQNVTLSCEQNLNHDAMYWYRQDPGQGLRLIYYSQIVNDFQKGDIAEGYSVSREKKESFPLTVTSAQKNPTAFYLCASSIVGFQEEGFFGQGTRLTVV.

This rearrangement joins TRBV9 to TRBJ1-4; D might be TRBD1 (5 bases). This CDR3 is built from 18 residues. Germline V gives CDR1 SGDLS, CDR2 YYNGEE. V was pared by 4 bases and J by 4 bases, with 23 bases between. CDR3 residues: CASSIPGEGVRGNEKLFF. The CDR3 DNA is TGTGCCAGCAGCATCCCTGGCGAAGGGGTCCGCGGTAATGAAAAACTGTTTTTT.

This clone was picked up a small number of times. The CDR3 bases are TGTGCCAGCAGAGGACAGGTCTTAGGTCTTAACTATGGCTACACCTTC. It codes for CASRGQVLGLNYGYTF. The chain joins TRBV11-2 to TRBJ1-2; 7 bases align to TRBD1. CDR1 is SGHAT and CDR2 is FQNNGV in the germline V gene. The CDR3 spans 16 residues. V was pared by 6 bases and J by 1 base, with 11 bases of the junction left unmatched.

The rearrangement links TRBV7-2 to TRBJ2-5; D is undetermined. CDR1 and CDR2 (germline): SGHTA, FQGNSA. The CDR3 is 14 residues long. V was cut by 0 bases and J by 7 bases, with 12 bases left in between. The CDR3 sequence is CASSLATSPGTQYF. The DNA of the CDR3 is TGTGCCAGCAGCTTAGCTACCAGCCCGGGGACCCAGTACTTC.

The V gene is TRBV7-9, the J gene TRBJ1-6, with a tentative D call TRBD1 (6 bases). Germline-derived CDR1 and CDR2 are SEHNR and FQNEAQ (reference sequence). V lost 5 bases, J lost 0 bases, and 17 bases lay in between. This CDR3 region has 18 residues. The CDR3 sequence: CASSLTGRTGSYNSPLHF. DNA of the CDR3: TGTGCCAGCAGCCTGACAGGACGTACGGGCTCCTATAATTCACCCCTCCACTTT.

V usage is TRBV27 and J usage is TRBJ2-3, with 8 bases aligning to TRBD1. CDR1 and CDR2 (germline): MNHEY, SMNVEV (reference sequence). CDR3 size: 15 residues. Losses at the gene ends were 5 bases for V and 1 base for J; bases not matched to a gene: 5. In DNA form, the CDR3 reads TGTGCCAGCAGTATGGAACAGGGGGGCACAGATACGCAGTATTTT. The encoded protein is CASSMEQGGTDTQYF.

The V call is TRBV11-2, the J call TRBJ2-7; D uncertain. Germline loops: CDR1 SGHAT, CDR2 FQNNGV. V was trimmed by 3 bases and J by 0 bases, leaving 12 bases between them. This CDR3 is 15 amino acids long. As DNA, the CDR3 is TGTGCCAGCAGCTTGAGTAGGAGCCGCTCCTACGAGCAGTACTTC. Translation gives CASSLSRSRSYEQYF.

This rearrangement joins TRBV29-1 to TRBJ2-2; D is undetermined. The CDR3 contains 12 residues. V shed 6 bases and J shed 3 bases, with 8 bases lying between them. CDR1 and CDR2 (germline): SQVTM, ANQGSEA. CDR3 residues: CSVAEDTGELFF. The CDR3 DNA reads TGCAGCGTAGCCGAAGACACCGGGGAGCTGTTTTTT.